These 10 T cell receptor beta chains originate from one sample sequenced in a study of blood T cell repertoires in COVID-19 (dated by TCRdb to 2018 to 2021). The library was obtained by the immunoSEQ multiplex PCR assay. TCRdb provides this immuneACCESS table in a form limited to in-frame rearrangements. Some clones are lacking; in checked studies, under half of them reflect an unresolved V gene, and why the rest are absent is not known. This sample lists under 200,000 clones; roughly 86% were detected once. The ten biggest clones cover 6% to 7.5% of the sample. The sequenced sample consisted of peripheral blood. These receptors were obtained from a woman of 80 years or more in a cohort sampled during active or convalescent COVID-19.

V is TRBV19 and J is TRBJ1-1; tentative D call: TRBD1 (5 bases). Between the trimmed V and J ends, which lost 5 bases and 5 bases, there was a span of 12 bases. Germline V gene lookup returns CDR1 LNHDA and CDR2 SQIVND (reference sequence). The CDR3 sequence is 13 residues long. The CDR3 DNA reads TGTGCCAGTAGTCCCCCAGGGAATACTGAAGCTTTCTTT. It yields the protein CASSPPGNTEAFF.

V gene TRBV6-1 combines with J gene TRBJ1-5; D not certain. CDR1 and CDR2 from the germline V gene are MNHNS and SASEGT. The CDR3 has 13 amino acids. V was shortened by 3 bases and J by 1 base, with 4 bases between the two germline ends. The CDR3 protein is CASSEQSNQPQHF. DNA for the CDR3: TGTGCCAGCAGTGAGCAGAGCAATCAGCCCCAGCATTTT.

The chain couples TRBV7-9 to TRBJ2-1; 9 positions agree with TRBD1. J gave up 9 bases and V 5 bases, and 11 bases lay outside the gene matches. Germline V gene data show CDR1 as SEHNR and CDR2 as FQNEAQ (reference sequence). The length of the CDR3 is 15 residues. The CDR3, as DNA: TGTGCCAGCAGCCCCGGGACAGGGTCTTTAGGTGAGCAGTTCTTC. This encodes CASSPGTGSLGEQFF.

J is TRBJ1-4 and V is TRBV28; the D is unclear. Germline values: CDR1 MDHEN, CDR2 SYDVKM. The CDR3 has 13 amino acids. Trimming left V 7 bases short and J 10 bases short, with 16 bases between. CDR3 DNA: TGTGCCAGCACGAGAGGGCACCTCGGAAAACTGTTTTTT. It translates to CASTRGHLGKLFF. The full variable domain, with the rest looked up from reference TRBV28 and TRBJ1-4, is DVKVTQSSRYLVKRTGEKVFLECVQDMDHENMFWYRQDPGLGLRLIYFSYDVKMKEKGDIPEGYSVSREKKERFSLILESASTNQTSMYLCASTRGHLGKLFFGSGTQLSVL.

The gene calls are TRBV7-2 and TRBJ1-6; no firm D call. The CDR3 loop spans 18 amino acids. V lost 4 bases, J lost 0 bases, and 16 bases lay in between. From germline, CDR1 is SGHTA and CDR2 FQGNSA. The CDR3 nucleotides are TGTGCCAGCAGCTACCCCCGGGATAAAATCTCCTATAATTCACCCCTCCACTTT. Encoded protein: CASSYPRDKISYNSPLHF.

This chain joins TRBV7-9 and TRBJ1-1; the match to TRBD1 covers 11 bases. V lost 0 bases and J lost 5; bases outside the gene matches: 8. CDR3 length equals 17 residues. Germline-derived CDR1 and CDR2 are SEHNR and FQNEAQ (reference sequence). CDR3 DNA sequence: TGTGCCAGCAGCTTAGCCCCCGGACAGGGGGCAAGGACTGAAGCTTTCTTT. Protein: CASSLAPGQGARTEAFF.

The J gene is TRBJ1-4, the V gene TRBV27; 8 nucleotides align to TRBD1. Germline CDR1 and CDR2: MNHEY and SMNVEV (reference sequence). V trimming: 6 bases; J trimming: 3 bases; junction bases outside the gene matches: 6. This CDR3 region has 15 residues. In DNA, the CDR3 is TGTGCCAGCAGATTCCAGGGGGCTTCTAATGAAAAACTGTTTTTT. Its protein is CASRFQGASNEKLFF.

The V gene is TRBV13, the J gene TRBJ1-2; D gene unclear. Germline CDR1 reads PRHDT; CDR2 reads FYEKMQ (reference sequence). V gave up 0 bases and J gave up 13 bases, with 21 bases separating them. The CDR3 loop spans 15 amino acids. The CDR3 coding sequence is TGTGCCAGCAGCTTAGGATCCCGGGATTCTCTGCCCGTCACCTTC. Translation gives CASSLGSRDSLPVTF.

This chain connects TRBV29-1 to TRBJ1-2, with TRBD1 identical over 10 bases. Germline V lookup: CDR1 SQVTM, CDR2 ANQGSEA. The CDR3 has 14 amino acids. With 7 bases clipped from V and 2 bases from J, the junction kept 7 bases outside the gene matches. The CDR3 spells CSGLTGGSNYGYTF. CDR3 in DNA: TGCAGCGGATTGACAGGGGGCTCCAACTATGGCTACACCTTC.

The chain links TRBV23-1 to TRBJ1-6, with 7 bases fitting TRBD1. TRBV23-1 is an ORF for which the function is uncertain. V was clipped by 6 bases and J by 8 bases; unmatched bases: 4. CDR3 size: 13 residues. CDR3 amino acids: CASSGTVHSPLHF. The DNA for the CDR3 is TGCGCCAGCAGCGGGACAGTCCATTCACCCCTCCACTTT.